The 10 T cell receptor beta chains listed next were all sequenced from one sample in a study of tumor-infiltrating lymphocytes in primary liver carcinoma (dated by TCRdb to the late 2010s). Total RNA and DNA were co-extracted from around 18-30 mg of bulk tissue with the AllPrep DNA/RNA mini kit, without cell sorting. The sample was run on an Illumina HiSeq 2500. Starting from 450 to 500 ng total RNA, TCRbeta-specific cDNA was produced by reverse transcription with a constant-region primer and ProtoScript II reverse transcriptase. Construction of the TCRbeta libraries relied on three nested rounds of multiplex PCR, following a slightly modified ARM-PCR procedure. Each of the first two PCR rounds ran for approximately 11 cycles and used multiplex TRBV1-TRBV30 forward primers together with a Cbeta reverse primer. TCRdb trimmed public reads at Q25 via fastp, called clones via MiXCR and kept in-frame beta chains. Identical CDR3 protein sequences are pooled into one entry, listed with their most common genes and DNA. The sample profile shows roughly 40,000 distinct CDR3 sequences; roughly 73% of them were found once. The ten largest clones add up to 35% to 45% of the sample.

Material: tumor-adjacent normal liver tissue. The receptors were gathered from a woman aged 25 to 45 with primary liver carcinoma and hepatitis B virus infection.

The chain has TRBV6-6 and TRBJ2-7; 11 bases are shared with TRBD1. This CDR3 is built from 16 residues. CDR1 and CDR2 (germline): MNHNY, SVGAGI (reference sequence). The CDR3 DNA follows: TGTGCAAGCGGTTACCAGCTGGGACAGGGGGCCTACGAGCAGTACTTC. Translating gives CASGYQLGQGAYEQYF.

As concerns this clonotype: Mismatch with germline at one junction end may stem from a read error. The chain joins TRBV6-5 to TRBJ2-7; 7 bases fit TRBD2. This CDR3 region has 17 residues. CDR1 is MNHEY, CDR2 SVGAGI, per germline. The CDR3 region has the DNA TGTGCTAGCAGTTACTCGACCGGCAGCGGGACGGTCGACGAGCAGTACTTC. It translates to CASSYSTGSGTVDEQYF.

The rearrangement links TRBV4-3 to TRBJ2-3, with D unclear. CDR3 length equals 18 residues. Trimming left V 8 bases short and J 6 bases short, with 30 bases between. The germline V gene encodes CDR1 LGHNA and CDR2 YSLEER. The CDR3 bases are TGCGCCAGCGACCAGTCGGTCTGGCTGGGTTATCCCGATGATACGCAGTATTTT. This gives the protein CASDQSVWLGYPDDTQYF.

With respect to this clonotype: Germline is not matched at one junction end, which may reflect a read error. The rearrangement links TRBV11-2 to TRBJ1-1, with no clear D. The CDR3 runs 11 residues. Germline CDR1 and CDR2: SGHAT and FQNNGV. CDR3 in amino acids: CASSPWTEAFF. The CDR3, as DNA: TGTGCTAGCAGCCCCTGGACGGAAGCTTTCTTT.

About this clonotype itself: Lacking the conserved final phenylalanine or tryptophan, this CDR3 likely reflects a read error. CDR3 loop: CASRNWGPTPEQYY. The CDR3 nucleotides read TGCGCCAGCAGGAACTGGGGGCCCACCCCCGAGCAGTACTAC. The chain recombines TRBV6-1 with TRBJ2-7; maybe TRBD1 (6 bases). The CDR3 extends over 14 amino acids. The germline V gene has CDR1 MNHNS and CDR2 SASEGT.

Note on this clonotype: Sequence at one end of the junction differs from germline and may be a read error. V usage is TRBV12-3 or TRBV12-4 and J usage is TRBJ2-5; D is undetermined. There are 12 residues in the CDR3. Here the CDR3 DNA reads TGTGCCAGTAGTTTCTCAGTTGGAACCCAGTACTTC. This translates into CASSFSVGTQYF.

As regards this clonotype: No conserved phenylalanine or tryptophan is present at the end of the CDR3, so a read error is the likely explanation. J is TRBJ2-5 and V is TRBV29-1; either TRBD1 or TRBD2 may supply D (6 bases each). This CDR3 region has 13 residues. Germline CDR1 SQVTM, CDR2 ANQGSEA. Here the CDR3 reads CSFEIGGAETQYI. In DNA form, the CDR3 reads TGCAGCTTTGAGATCGGGGGCGCGGAGACTCAGTACATC.

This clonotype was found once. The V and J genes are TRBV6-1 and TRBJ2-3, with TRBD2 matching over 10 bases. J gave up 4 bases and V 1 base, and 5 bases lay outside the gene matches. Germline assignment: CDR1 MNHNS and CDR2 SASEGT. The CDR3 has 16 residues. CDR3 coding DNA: TGTGCCAGCAGTGAAGAAGCGGGAGGGCCCCCAGATACGCAGTATTTT. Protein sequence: CASSEEAGGPPDTQYF.

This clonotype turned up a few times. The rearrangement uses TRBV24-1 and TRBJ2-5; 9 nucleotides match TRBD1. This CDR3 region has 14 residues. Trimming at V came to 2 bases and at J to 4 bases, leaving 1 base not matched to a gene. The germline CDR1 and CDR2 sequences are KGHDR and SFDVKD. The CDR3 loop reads CATSDWTGVETQYF. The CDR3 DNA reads TGTGCCACCAGTGATTGGACAGGGGTAGAGACCCAGTACTTC.

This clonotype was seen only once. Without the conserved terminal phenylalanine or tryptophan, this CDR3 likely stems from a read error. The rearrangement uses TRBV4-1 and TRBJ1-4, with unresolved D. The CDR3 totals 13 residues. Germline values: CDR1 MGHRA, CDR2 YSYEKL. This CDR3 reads CASSRLEDEKLFL. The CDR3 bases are TGCGCTAGCAGCCGCCTAGAGGATGAAAAACTGTTTCTT.